This TCR beta chain is drawn from a study of cytomegalovirus exposure and HLA in healthy donors. General observations from the study: Generally TCR sequences proved uncommon, though certain public TCRs appeared in numerous donors. For most subjects, TCR beta sequences were reported to predict HLA-A and HLA-B alleles with accuracy. Under in vitro conditions, three CMV-associated chains were confirmed as specific for CMV antigens. There were 164 TCR beta chains listed as cytomegalovirus-associated.

This clone has just a few counts. Its antigen is still unknown. Researchers ran the PCR with 60 Vbeta and 13 Jbeta primers. Using immunoSEQ multiplex PCR, the repertoire was profiled, and TCRdb retains in-frame clones only, with some absent. The sample comprises 200,000 to 250,000 clones, almost 70% of which are singletons, and 2.6% rests with the top ten. The receptor was derived from a middle-aged man in good health and CMV-seropositive. Sample: PBMCs.

CDR3 in amino acids: CASSPGSGQNYGYTF. CDR3 coding DNA: TGCGCCAGCAGCCCTGGCTCGGGACAGAACTATGGCTACACCTTC. The V call is TRBV5-1, the J call TRBJ1-2; 7 positions agree with TRBD1. The trim removed 4 bases at V and 2 bases at J, leaving 8 bases unmatched. CDR3 length: 15 residues. The germline V gene has CDR1 SGHRS and CDR2 YFSETQ.